The sequence of this T cell receptor beta chain was determined in a study of T cell changes during pregnancy in multiple sclerosis. Sequencing was performed with immunoSEQ multiplex PCR; in TCRdb, only in-frame clones are kept and a portion is missing. This sample has fewer than 150,000 clones, with roughly 96% found just once. With respect to this clone: At one end the junction does not follow the germline gene, possibly because of a read error.

The CDR3 is made up of 14 amino acids. Germline loops: CDR1 MNHNS, CDR2 SASEGT. The chain couples TRBV6-1 to TRBJ1-2, with 9 positions matching TRBD1. The specimen was peripheral blood, collected after pregnancy. The sequence was collected from a female donor with multiple sclerosis, enrolled in a pregnancy study. The CDR3 loop is CASSERTSGTGSFF. The CDR3 bases are TGTGCCAGCAGTGAAAGGACCTCCGGGACAGGGTCGTTCTTC.